What follows are 32 T cell receptor beta chains derived from one specimen sequenced in a study of vaccination and CD4 T cells after COVID-19. Time point defined: late sampling 161 to 241 days after vaccination in three convalescent patients. The sample's treatment: 10-day PBMC culture with coronavirus spike peptide pools or control peptides (ViraFEST assay). Their antigens remain unidentified. The Oncomine TCR Beta short-read assay sequenced DNA from cultured CD4+ T cells. TCRdb used MiXCR to reprocess the PCR reads, holding one entry per CDR3 protein. This repertoire shows 15,000 to 20,000 distinct CDR3 sequences, about 48% found once; its top ten account for 10% to 15%. Sequenced material: CD4+ T cells from blood, cultured in vitro, taken about 7 months after SARS-CoV-2 vaccination. Receptors were obtained from a human donor who had recovered from COVID-19.

The sample holds a few counts of this clonotype. This chain uses TRBV7-6 with TRBJ2-7; D is uncertain. Germline V gene sequence: CDR1 SGHVS, CDR2 FNYEAQ. The CDR3 has 15 residues. V dropped 3 bases and J dropped 5 bases, with 17 bases sitting between them. The CDR3, as DNA: TGTGCCAGCAGCTTCCAGAGCGTTAGTCGTAACGAGCAGTACTTC. Translation: CASSFQSVSRNEQYF.

Notes on this clonotype: Its ends do not fully match the called genes, so a read error is possible. This chain joins TRBV7-2 and TRBJ1-2, with D perhaps TRBD1 (6 bases). The CDR3 runs 13 residues. The germline V gene encodes CDR1 SGHTA and CDR2 FQGNSA. The CDR3 DNA reads as TGTGCCAGCAGCCCAACGAGGACAGCCCGGAACTTCTTC. Protein: CASSPTRTARNFF.

This clonotype was seen more than once but under ten times. The rearrangement links TRBV4-1 to TRBJ1-2; a possible D gene is TRBD1 (5 bases). The CDR3 is 15 residues long. Trimming shortened V by 1 base and J by 0 bases, and 9 bases separated the two germline ends. Germline CDR1 is MGHRA and CDR2 is YSYEKL. CDR3 nucleotides: TGCGCCAGCAGCCAAGCTCCGACAGCTAACTATGGCTACACCTTC. Its protein product is CASSQAPTANYGYTF.

This clonotype showed up just a few times. The CDR3 sequence is CASSKDTNNSPLHF. The CDR3 nucleotides read TGTGCCAGCAGTAAGGACACCAATAATTCACCCCTCCACTTT. This chain connects TRBV6-1 to TRBJ1-6; a possible D gene is TRBD1 (5 bases). The CDR3 is 14 residues long. Looked up from germline, CDR1 is MNHNS and CDR2 is SASEGT. Trimming left V 5 bases short and J 5 bases short, with 10 bases between.

The chain carries TRBV6-2 or TRBV6-3 and TRBJ2-1; tentatively, D is TRBD2 (6 bases). CDR1 MNHEY and CDR2 SVGEGT come from the germline V gene. This CDR3 is 16 amino acids long. V lost 2 bases to trimming and J lost 0 bases, with 11 bases between them. This CDR3 is CASSYLALSSYNEQFF. CDR3 sequence (DNA): TGTGCCAGCAGTTACCTAGCGCTGAGCTCCTACAATGAGCAGTTCTTC.

This chain links TRBV30 with TRBJ2-3; 9 nucleotides agree with TRBD1. The J segment lost 6 bases and the V segment lost 1 base, leaving 11 bases of the junction unmatched. CDR1 GTSNPN and CDR2 SVGIG come from the germline V gene (reference sequence). This CDR3 comprises 16 residues. The DNA for the CDR3 is TGTGCCTGGAGTGGAGGACAGGGGCGCGTAGCGGATACGCAGTATTTT. Translated, it gives CAWSGGQGRVADTQYF.

The V call is TRBV20-1, the J call TRBJ2-5; possible D gene TRBD1, 6 bases. The germline V and J ends were trimmed by 5 bases and 1 base, with 8 bases remaining between them. The CDR3 loop spans 12 amino acids. The germline V gene has CDR1 DFQATT and CDR2 SNEGSKA (reference sequence). CDR3 region: CSASTGQETQYF. The DNA of the CDR3 is TGCAGTGCTTCGACAGGCCAAGAGACCCAGTACTTC.

A word on this clonotype: Compared with germline, one end of the junction differs, possibly owing to a read error. The chain recombines TRBV20-1 with TRBJ1-2; D gene unclear. Germline-derived CDR1 and CDR2 are DFQATT and SNEGSKA (reference sequence). The CDR3 contains 11 residues. In DNA, the CDR3 is TGCAGTGCTAGAGACACCCCCTGGTCAGTTTTC. Translating it yields CSARDTPWSVF.

The chain links TRBV7-2 to TRBJ1-2, with D unresolved. CDR3 length: 12 amino acids. Trimming shortened V by 3 bases and J by 4 bases, and 6 bases separated the two germline ends. Germline V gives CDR1 SGHTA, CDR2 FQGNSA. The CDR3 is CASSFHTYGYTF. The CDR3 DNA is TGTGCCAGCAGCTTCCACACCTATGGCTACACCTTC.

The sample holds a few counts of this clonotype. V gene TRBV20-1 combines with J gene TRBJ2-3; D is possibly TRBD1 or TRBD2 (5 bases each). CDR3 length: 15 amino acids. V gave up 5 bases and J gave up 0 bases, with 15 bases separating them. Germline V gene data show CDR1 as DFQATT and CDR2 as SNEGSKA (reference sequence). CDR3 DNA sequence: TGCAGTGCTCAAGAACTAGGGGCTAGCACAGATACGCAGTATTTT. Translated: CSAQELGASTDTQYF.

The chain employs TRBV20-1 and TRBJ1-2; D ambiguous. V lost 6 bases, J lost 8 bases, and 16 bases lay in between. CDR3 size: 12 residues. The germline CDR1 and CDR2 sequences are DFQATT and SNEGSKA (reference sequence). The DNA of the CDR3 is TGCAGTGCCCTGAGGAAGGTAGAAGGCTACACCTTC. Translation: CSALRKVEGYTF.

The chain employs TRBV19 and TRBJ1-2; tentatively, D is TRBD1 (5 bases). The germline V and J ends were trimmed by 5 bases and 4 bases, with 17 bases remaining between them. Germline lookup yields CDR1 LNHDA and CDR2 SQIVND (reference sequence). There are 15 residues in the CDR3. The CDR3 loop is CASSLTEGFTYGYTF. CDR3 sequence (DNA): TGTGCCAGTAGTCTAACGGAGGGGTTCACCTATGGCTACACCTTC. The full variable domain, in which reference TRBV19 and TRBJ1-2 provide the parts outside the CDR3, is DGGITQSPKYLFRKEGQNVTLSCEQNLNHDAMYWYRQDPGQGLRLIYYSQIVNDFQKGDIAEGYSVSREKKESFPLTVTSAQKNPTAFYLCASSLTEGFTYGYTFGSGTRLTVV.

The chain recombines TRBV5-4 with TRBJ2-2; D perhaps matches TRBD1 (6 bases). V lost 3 bases and J lost 3, with 9 bases in between. Germline V gene lookup returns CDR1 SGHNT and CDR2 YYREEE (reference sequence). The CDR3 is 14 amino acids. This CDR3 reads CASSSQGYTGELFF. The CDR3 region has the DNA TGTGCCAGCAGCTCTCAGGGGTACACCGGGGAGCTGTTTTTT. Full variable domain (missing parts from reference TRBV5-4 and TRBJ2-2): ETGVTQSPTHLIKTRGQQVTLRCSSQSGHNTVSWYQQALGQGPQFIFQYYREEENGRGNFPPRFSGLQFPNYSSELNVNALELDDSALYLCASSSQGYTGELFFGEGSRLTVL.

This clonotype turned up a few times. This rearrangement joins TRBV20-1 to TRBJ1-5, with D perhaps matching TRBD1 (5 bases). Germline V gene sequence: CDR1 DFQATT, CDR2 SNEGSKA (reference sequence). V lost 3 bases and J 7 bases, leaving 13 bases between the germline ends. CDR3 length: 13 residues. The CDR3, as DNA: TGCAGTGCTAGTAGACGGGGGTTCCAGCCCCAGCATTTT. This gives the protein CSASRRGFQPQHF.

In this sample, this clonotype turned up a few times. The chain employs TRBV5-1 and TRBJ2-3, with TRBD1 matching over 9 bases. With 4 bases clipped from V and 5 bases from J, the junction kept 5 bases outside the gene matches. Germline CDR1 SGHRS, CDR2 YFSETQ. This CDR3 comprises 14 residues. The CDR3 DNA is TGCGCCAGCAGCCCAGGGACAGGGCAAGATACGCAGTATTTT. It is translated as CASSPGTGQDTQYF.

Concerning this clonotype itself: At one end the junction does not follow the germline gene, possibly because of a read error. This sequence joins TRBV7-6 and TRBJ2-5; 8 positions match TRBD2. The CDR3 consists of 13 residues. Germline loops: CDR1 SGHVS, CDR2 FNYEAQ. The CDR3 here is CASSPGLEETQYF. DNA of the CDR3: TGTGCTAGCAGTCCGGGACTAGAGGAGACCCAGTACTTC.

Only a few counts were recorded for this clonotype. The chain has TRBV19 and TRBJ2-5; TRBD2 matches at 10 bases. The CDR3 is 14 residues long. CDR1 and CDR2 (germline): LNHDA, SQIVND (reference sequence). Trimming removed 7 bases from V and 3 bases from J; junction bases left unmatched: 5. CDR3 residues: CASNKRGGKETQYF. CDR3 nucleotides: TGTGCCAGTAATAAGCGGGGGGGCAAAGAGACCCAGTACTTC.

The rearrangement joins TRBV25-1 to TRBJ1-1; D not resolved. Trimming left V 8 bases short and J 5 bases short, with 18 bases between. This CDR3 contains 14 residues. Germline assignment: CDR1 MGHDK and CDR2 SYGVNS. CDR3: CASQDLTMGTEAFF. For the CDR3, the DNA is TGTGCCAGCCAAGACCTAACTATGGGGACTGAAGCTTTCTTT.

This clonotype has only a few counts. The V call is TRBV7-2, the J call TRBJ1-1, with no clear D. Trimming pared 5 bases from V and 4 bases from J, leaving 8 bases between. The germline gives CDR1 SGHTA, CDR2 FQGNSA. The length of the CDR3 is 12 residues. The CDR3 spells CASSIGSTEAFF. The CDR3 nucleotides read TGTGCCAGCAGCATCGGAAGCACTGAAGCTTTCTTT. Variable domain in full (rest from reference TRBV7-2 and TRBJ1-1): GAGVSQSPSNKVTEKGKDVELRCDPISGHTALYWYRQSLGQGLEFLIYFQGNSAPDKSGLPSDRFSAERTGGSVSTLTIQRTQQEDSAVYLCASSIGSTEAFFGQGTRLTVV.

The count of this clonotype is one. The chain has TRBV10-3 and TRBJ1-2; D gene ambiguous. Trimming took off 3 bases at V and 8 bases at J, with 16 bases between the two ends. The CDR3 extends over 14 amino acids. Germline-derived CDR1 and CDR2 are ENHRY and SYGVKD. CDR3 sequence (DNA): TGTGCCATCAGTGATCAACGGGAGTACTCCGGCTACACCTTC. The encoded protein is CAISDQREYSGYTF.

This clonotype turned up a few times. The chain is built from TRBV7-9 and TRBJ2-5, with D maybe TRBD1 (6 bases). Germline-derived CDR1 and CDR2 are SEHNR and FQNEAQ (reference sequence). V was trimmed by 5 bases and J by 1 base, leaving 23 bases between them. CDR3 length: 18 residues. The CDR3 region is CASSLSMGAIEFQETQYF. CDR3 bases: TGTGCCAGCAGCCTGTCGATGGGGGCGATAGAATTCCAAGAGACCCAGTACTTC.

In its sample, this clonotype was seen a few times. The chain joins TRBV6-4 to TRBJ1-1; D unresolved. Trimming left V 6 bases short and J 5 bases short, with 7 bases between. The CDR3 has 11 residues. CDR1 is MRHNA and CDR2 is SNTAGT in the germline V gene. CDR3 loop: CASRLGTEAFF. The CDR3 nucleotides read TGTGCCAGCAGACTCGGGACTGAAGCTTTCTTT.

The chain employs TRBV19 and TRBJ2-5, with D tentatively TRBD1 (6 bases). V shed 6 bases and J shed 5 bases, with 19 bases lying between them. The CDR3 covers 15 residues. The germline CDR1 and CDR2 sequences are LNHDA and SQIVND (reference sequence). The CDR3 sequence is CASSIVGGMGETQYF. CDR3 in DNA: TGTGCCAGTAGCATCGTTGGGGGCATGGGGGAGACCCAGTACTTC. The full variable domain, rest sourced from reference TRBV19 and TRBJ2-5, is DGGITQSPKYLFRKEGQNVTLSCEQNLNHDAMYWYRQDPGQGLRLIYYSQIVNDFQKGDIAEGYSVSREKKESFPLTVTSAQKNPTAFYLCASSIVGGMGETQYFGPGTRLLVL.

V and J are TRBV6-5 and TRBJ1-4; TRBD1 agrees at 8 bases. Germline CDR1 reads MNHEY; CDR2 reads SVGAGI. The CDR3 covers 13 residues. V dropped 4 bases and J dropped 11; count of bases not matched to a gene: 6. In nucleotides, the CDR3 is TGTGCCAGCAGTTTCACCGGGACAGGTAAACTGTTTTTT. Amino acid sequence: CASSFTGTGKLFF.

This clonotype was seen just once. The chain recombines TRBV27 with TRBJ2-1; D might be TRBD2 (6 bases). CDR1 is MNHEY, CDR2 SMNVEV, per germline (reference sequence). V gave up 3 bases and J gave up 4 bases, with 13 bases separating them. The CDR3 has 15 residues. CDR3 nucleotide sequence: TGTGCCAGCAGTTTGTGGCTAGCGACATACAATGAGCAGTTCTTC. Protein sequence: CASSLWLATYNEQFF.

This chain connects TRBV18 to TRBJ2-7; D is perhaps TRBD2 (6 bases). Germline CDR1 and CDR2: KGHSH and LQKENI. CDR3 size: 15 residues. The V end lost 0 bases, the J end lost 0 bases, and 9 bases lay between the germline ends. The CDR3 is CASSPPAGSSYEQYF. In DNA, the CDR3 is TGTGCCAGCTCACCACCCGCGGGGAGCTCCTACGAGCAGTACTTC. Variable domain in full (rest from reference TRBV18 and TRBJ2-7): NAGVMQNPRHLVRRRGQEARLRCSPMKGHSHVYWYRQLPEEGLKFMVYLQKENIIDESGMPKERFSAEFPKEGPSILRIQQVVRGDSAAYFCASSPPAGSSYEQYFGPGTRLTVT.

This chain connects TRBV7-2 to TRBJ2-1; 10 bases agree with TRBD2. The CDR3 is made up of 14 amino acids. CDR1 SGHTA and CDR2 FQGNSA come from the germline V gene. Trimming cost V 5 bases and J 9 bases; bases outside gene matches: 7. The CDR3 sequence is CASSTWTSGPEQFF. Here the CDR3 DNA reads TGTGCCAGCAGCACCTGGACTAGCGGTCCTGAGCAGTTCTTC.

Regarding this clonotype: A clone one base away is much larger, so this may be a read error. The chain links TRBV7-9 to TRBJ2-5; D remains unclear. The length of the CDR3 is 12 residues. The germline CDR1 and CDR2 sequences are SEHNR and FQNEAQ (reference sequence). The V and J ends lost 8 bases and 4 bases respectively, with 11 bases between them. The CDR3 sequence is CASSWYRETQYF. The CDR3 bases are TGTGCCAGCTCCTGGTACCGAGAGACCCAGTACTTC.

The rearrangement joins TRBV20-1 to TRBJ2-1, with no clear D. The V gene's germline CDR1 is DFQATT and CDR2 SNEGSKA (reference sequence). Trimming removed 3 bases at V and 2 bases at J, with 8 bases between. CDR3 length: 13 amino acids. CDR3 sequence reads: CSARTDTYNEQFF. DNA of the CDR3: TGCAGTGCTAGGACCGACACCTACAATGAGCAGTTCTTC.

The J gene is TRBJ2-3, the V gene TRBV7-9; D uncertain. There are 14 residues in the CDR3. Trimming left V 5 bases short and J 3 bases short, with 12 bases between. CDR1 and CDR2 (germline): SEHNR, FQNEAQ (reference sequence). CDR3 amino acids: CASSPNWGTDTQYF. Written as DNA, the CDR3 is TGTGCCAGCAGCCCCAATTGGGGAACAGATACGCAGTATTTT. The full variable domain, with the rest looked up from reference TRBV7-9 and TRBJ2-3, is DTGVSQNPRHKITKRGQNVTFRCDPISEHNRLYWYRQTLGQGPEFLTYFQNEAQLEKSRLLSDRFSAERPKGSFSTLEIQRTEQGDSAMYLCASSPNWGTDTQYFGPGTRLTVL.

The chain has TRBV20-1 and TRBJ2-7, with D tentatively TRBD2 (5 bases). The V gene's germline CDR1 is DFQATT and CDR2 SNEGSKA (reference sequence). CDR3 length equals 14 residues. The V end lost 0 bases, the J end lost 2 bases, and 11 bases lay between the germline ends. The CDR3 loop is CSARDLAGTYEQYF. For the CDR3, the DNA is TGCAGTGCTAGAGATCTTGCCGGGACCTACGAGCAGTACTTC.

By its share, this clonotype is medium-sized. The rearrangement joins TRBV20-1 to TRBJ1-2; 9 nucleotides align to TRBD1. V lost 5 bases, J lost 4 bases, and 14 bases stayed unmatched. This CDR3 contains 16 residues. Looked up from germline, CDR1 is DFQATT and CDR2 is SNEGSKA (reference sequence). CDR3 in amino acids: CSAQDTGTGKSYGYTF. DNA of the CDR3: TGCAGTGCTCAAGATACCGGGACAGGGAAGAGCTATGGCTACACCTTC.